The entry below gives a single T cell receptor (beta chain) sequence along with its context. What it recognizes is unknown. The CDR3 runs 16 residues. Per the germline V gene, CDR1 is MNHNS and CDR2 is SASEGT. With 1 base removed from V and 0 bases from J, the gap between germline ends came to 12 bases. The record originates from a study of T cell responses to AZD1222 COVID-19 vaccine. About the study: Samples with a second dose at about 4 or about 12 weeks were pooled together. Study-wide results and caveats: Reportedly, nearly half the spike-specific TCRs target unmutated variant regions. Only 5 or 6 people who got AZD1222 tested seropositive at baseline. Donors were largely white British and mainly female; clonal diversity was possibly underestimated.

Sequenced by immunoSEQ multiplex PCR; TCRdb stores in-frame clones only, minus some. The profile shows under 130,000 clones, roughly 91% of them singletons. This clonotype originated in an adult in good health. The chain is built from TRBV6-1 and TRBJ1-2; no firm D call. The input for sequencing was peripheral blood, taken on day 0 of AZD1222 vaccination. The CDR3 DNA follows: TGTGCCAGCAGTGAAGGCGTCCAACGAGCTAACTATGGCTACACCTTC. It translates to CASSEGVQRANYGYTF.